This T cell receptor beta chain came from a study of cytomegalovirus exposure and HLA in healthy donors. Study observations and caveats: Most subjects' HLA-A and HLA-B alleles were reportedly predicted from TCR beta sequences.

PCR was performed using 60 Vbeta and 13 Jbeta primers. The protocol was immunoSEQ multiplex PCR, while the TCRdb copy is restricted to in-frame clones and leaves out a portion. The sample holds about 130,000 clones, around three quarters seen once. This clone came up once. The antigen is unknown. What was sequenced was PBMCs. The receptor comes from a woman aged 50 to 60 in good health and CMV-seronegative.

The CDR3 spells CAWSANRDRPNLWNIQYF. CDR3 coding DNA: TGTGCCTGGAGCGCTAACCGGGACAGACCTAACCTCTGGAACATTCAGTACTTC. The rearrangement uses TRBV30 and TRBJ2-4; 7 bases map to TRBD1. The CDR3 consists of 18 residues. The V segment lost 3 bases and the J segment 7 bases; nucleotides outside the gene matches: 21. Germline V gene sequence: CDR1 GTSNPN, CDR2 SVGIG (reference sequence).